These 29 T cell receptor beta chains originate from one sample sequenced in a study of beta chain features in type 1 diabetes. Reverse transcription of all isolated RNA meant that expressed TCRB transcripts were sequenced. Clones were read by immunoSEQ multiplex PCR, and TCRdb kept only the in-frame ones, dropping some. The repertoire holds around 300,000 clones, with around 7.8% as singletons. The sample comprised central memory CD4+ T cells from blood. Receptor source: a woman between 18 and 30 years old in good health.

The J gene is TRBJ2-1, the V gene TRBV7-2; weak D call: TRBD1 (6 bases). The CDR3 is 14 residues long. V was cut by 5 bases and J by 8 bases, with 16 bases left in between. Germline V gives CDR1 SGHTA, CDR2 FQGNSA. CDR3 sequence reads: CASSRDNGRDEQFF. The CDR3 nucleotides are TGTGCCAGCAGCCGGGACAACGGGCGGGATGAGCAGTTCTTC.

This clone showed up just a few times. The chain combines TRBV6-5 with TRBJ2-6; D uncertain. This CDR3 spans 15 amino acids. V lost 2 bases, J lost 2 bases, and 7 bases lay in between. Germline assignment: CDR1 MNHEY and CDR2 SVGAGI. The DNA of the CDR3 is TGTGCCAGCAGTTACGGTTCTCCTGGGGCCAACGTCCTGACTTTC. Protein: CASSYGSPGANVLTF.

The table lists this clone with many counts. V usage is TRBV2 and J usage is TRBJ2-3; D possibly corresponds to TRBD1 (6 bases). V dropped 2 bases and J dropped 1 base, with 13 bases sitting between them. The CDR3 is 16 residues long. Germline-derived CDR1 and CDR2 are SNHLY and FYNNEI. Written as DNA, the CDR3 is TGTGCCAGCAGTGAAATCGGGGCAGGGGGCACAGATACGCAGTATTTT. This sequence encodes CASSEIGAGGTDTQYF.

Here the CDR3 reads CASSPIPISGANVLTF. As DNA, the CDR3 is TGTGCCAGCTCACCAATCCCGATCTCTGGGGCCAACGTCCTGACTTTC. The chain recombines TRBV18 with TRBJ2-6; D gene uncertain. The CDR3 sequence is 16 residues long. CDR1 is KGHSH and CDR2 is LQKENI in the germline V gene. V lost 2 bases to trimming and J lost 0 bases, with 8 bases between them.

The chain links TRBV6-6 to TRBJ1-2; 8 bases map to TRBD1. Germline-derived CDR1 and CDR2 are MNHNY and SVGAGI (reference sequence). V lost 0 bases, J lost 4 bases, and 4 bases stayed unmatched. The CDR3 length is 15 residues. CDR3 protein: CASSYSQGAGYGYTF. CDR3 DNA: TGTGCCAGCAGTTACTCCCAGGGGGCGGGCTATGGCTACACCTTC.

This clone was seen repeatedly, ten times or more. The V and J genes are TRBV5-1 and TRBJ2-5; D remains unclear. Trimming pared 4 bases from V and 0 bases from J, leaving 7 bases between. This CDR3 has 13 residues. Germline V lookup: CDR1 SGHRS, CDR2 YFSETQ. Written as DNA, the CDR3 is TGCGCCAGCAGCCCAGAACACCAAGAGACCCAGTACTTC. This gives the protein CASSPEHQETQYF.

The chain is built from TRBV9 and TRBJ2-1; 8 bases map to TRBD2. J gave up 14 bases and V 4 bases, and 8 bases lay outside the gene matches. CDR1 and CDR2 from the germline V gene are SGDLS and YYNGEE. The CDR3 runs 12 residues. This CDR3 is CASSPLRGGEFF. CDR3 coding DNA: TGTGCCAGCAGCCCCCTCCGGGGGGGCGAGTTCTTC.

The V gene is TRBV7-6, the J gene TRBJ2-1; tentative D call: TRBD2 (6 bases). V dropped 1 base and J dropped 1 base, with 11 bases sitting between them. There are 16 residues in the CDR3. Per germline, CDR1 SGHVS and CDR2 FNYEAQ. The CDR3 spells CASSLDRGRSYNEQFF. CDR3 bases: TGTGCCAGCAGCTTAGATAGAGGGAGGTCCTACAATGAGCAGTTCTTC.

V gene TRBV7-3 combines with J gene TRBJ1-6; possible D gene TRBD1, 6 bases. V was clipped by 4 bases and J by 7 bases, with 8 bases between them. The germline V gene encodes CDR1 SGHTA and CDR2 FQGTGA. The CDR3 extends over 13 amino acids. The CDR3 is CASSSQGNSPLHF. CDR3 nucleotides: TGTGCCAGCAGCTCCCAGGGGAATTCACCCCTCCACTTT.

This clone was counted between two and nine times. The chain uses TRBV7-6 and TRBJ2-3; D tentatively fits TRBD1 or TRBD2 (5 bases each). Trimming removed 4 bases at V and 5 bases at J, with 16 bases between. Per germline, CDR1 SGHVS and CDR2 FNYEAQ. The CDR3 sequence is 15 residues long. CDR3 loop: CASSSGTRGRDTQYF. CDR3 sequence (DNA): TGTGCCAGCAGCTCTGGGACCAGAGGAAGAGATACGCAGTATTTT. The full variable domain, completed using reference TRBV7-6 and TRBJ2-3, is GAGVSQSPRYKVTKRGQDVALRCDPISGHVSLYWYRQALGQGPEFLTYFNYEAQQDKSGLPNDRFSAERPEGSISTLTIQRTEQRDSAMYRCASSSGTRGRDTQYFGPGTRLTVL.

This clone was seen a handful of times. The V call is TRBV11-3, the J call TRBJ2-7, with D possibly being TRBD2 (5 bases). The germline V and J ends were trimmed by 1 base and 5 bases, with 12 bases remaining between them. Germline lookup yields CDR1 SGHNT and CDR2 YENEEA. The CDR3 is 14 residues long. CDR3 amino acids: CASSLGGPTHEQYF. Written as DNA, the CDR3 is TGTGCCAGCAGCTTAGGAGGGCCCACCCACGAGCAGTACTTC.

The J gene is TRBJ2-1, the V gene TRBV28; D remains unclear. V dropped 3 bases and J dropped 7 bases, with 7 bases sitting between them. The germline gives CDR1 MDHEN, CDR2 SYDVKM. This CDR3 region has 12 residues. CDR3 in amino acids: CASSFKGNEQFF. CDR3 bases: TGTGCCAGCAGTTTTAAGGGAAATGAGCAGTTCTTC.

J is TRBJ1-5 and V is TRBV10-3; TRBD1 might be the D (6 bases). This CDR3 region has 15 residues. The V end was cut by 2 bases, the J end by 4 bases, with 12 bases between. Germline values: CDR1 ENHRY, CDR2 SYGVKD. This chain's CDR3 is CAISESDRPNQPQHF. The CDR3 bases are TGTGCCATCAGTGAGAGTGACAGGCCAAATCAGCCCCAGCATTTT.

For the CDR3, the DNA is TGCAGCGTTGTGACTGTCAGGGCTGGCTACACCTTC. This codes for CSVVTVRAGYTF. V and J are TRBV29-1 and TRBJ1-2, with D tentatively TRBD1 (5 bases). Trimming cost V 4 bases and J 7 bases, with 13 bases left between them. Germline CDR1 reads SQVTM; CDR2 reads ANQGSEA. This CDR3 has 12 residues.

This clone was counted a few times. This chain joins TRBV4-2 and TRBJ2-3; D remains unclear. From germline, CDR1 is LGHNA and CDR2 YNFKEQ. This CDR3 comprises 14 residues. V was trimmed by 1 base and J by 0 bases, leaving 5 bases between them. The CDR3: CASSQGGSTDTQYF. As DNA, the CDR3 is TGTGCCAGCAGCCAAGGAGGAAGCACAGATACGCAGTATTTT.

The genes are TRBV5-1 and TRBJ2-2, with D unclear. The CDR3 runs to 15 residues. Germline CDR1 SGHRS, CDR2 YFSETQ. V lost 0 bases to trimming and J lost 1 base, with 7 bases between them. The chain's CDR3 is CASSLVRVNTGELFF. The DNA for the CDR3 is TGCGCCAGCAGCTTGGTCAGAGTGAACACCGGGGAGCTGTTTTTT.

The rearrangement uses TRBV6-5 and TRBJ1-2; D is perhaps TRBD1 (6 bases). The CDR3 totals 13 residues. Germline CDR1 is MNHEY and CDR2 is SVGAGI. With 2 bases removed from V and 6 bases from J, the gap between germline ends came to 10 bases. CDR3 DNA: TGTGCCAGCAGTTACCCAGCAGGGGATGGCTACACCTTC. Its translation is CASSYPAGDGYTF.

The rearrangement links TRBV9 to TRBJ1-2; TRBD1 might be the D (5 bases). Germline CDR1 and CDR2: SGDLS and YYNGEE. The CDR3 loop spans 14 amino acids. The V gene lost 2 bases and the J gene lost 7 bases, with 15 bases spanning the gap. CDR3: CASSVTWGRGGYTF. Written as DNA, the CDR3 is TGTGCCAGCAGCGTCACCTGGGGTAGGGGTGGCTACACCTTC. Full variable domain (remainder filled in from reference TRBV9 and TRBJ1-2): DSGVTQTPKHLITATGQRVTLRCSPRSGDLSVYWYQQSLDQGLQFLIQYYNGEERAKGNILERFSAQQFPDLHSELNLSSLELGDSALYFCASSVTWGRGGYTFGSGTRLTVV.

This clone was recorded a few times. The V and J genes are TRBV18 and TRBJ2-2; no clear D gene. Deletions cut 2 bases from V and 7 bases from J, with 11 bases between. Germline loops: CDR1 KGHSH, CDR2 LQKENI. The CDR3 is made up of 14 amino acids. The DNA of the CDR3 is TGTGCCAGCTCACCAACTATGGGCCTCGGGGAGCTGTTTTTT. Amino acids: CASSPTMGLGELFF.

The chain has TRBV5-1 and TRBJ2-3; TRBD2 agrees at 9 bases. Germline V CDR1 and CDR2: SGHRS, YFSETQ. The ends lost 0 bases at V and 6 bases at J; junction bases unmatched: 8. The CDR3 is 16 residues long. CDR3: CASSLDSSGAGDTQYF. CDR3 DNA: TGCGCCAGCAGCTTGGACTCTAGCGGGGCGGGTGATACGCAGTATTTT.

This clone showed up just a few times. Sequence at one end of the junction differs from germline and may be a read error. The chain joins TRBV4-3 to TRBJ1-2; unclear D gene. The CDR3 covers 17 residues. The germline gives CDR1 LGHNA, CDR2 YSLEER. CDR3 in amino acids: CASSQDLIGSSNYGYTF. CDR3 nucleotides: TGCGCCAGCAGCCAAGATCTTATAGGCAGTTCTAATTATGGCTACACCTTC.

The chain has TRBV27 and TRBJ2-5; TRBD2 might be the D (5 bases). The CDR3 runs 14 residues. Germline V gives CDR1 MNHEY, CDR2 SMNVEV (reference sequence). V dropped 5 bases and J dropped 4 bases, with 14 bases sitting between them. CDR3 sequence reads: CASSLTRFRETQYF. CDR3 DNA sequence: TGTGCCAGCAGTCTCACTAGATTCCGAGAGACCCAGTACTTC.

V and J are TRBV13 and TRBJ2-7, with 11 positions matching TRBD1. The V gene end was trimmed by 5 bases and the J gene end by 2 bases; junction bases not matched to a gene: 5. There are 15 residues in the CDR3. Germline CDR1 PRHDT, CDR2 FYEKMQ (reference sequence). CDR3 sequence: CASSVGQGVAYEQYF. CDR3 coding DNA: TGTGCCAGCAGCGTGGGACAGGGGGTCGCCTACGAGCAGTACTTC.

The CDR3, as DNA: TGTGCCAGCTCACCTCTGTGGGGGGATGAAGCTTTCTTT. Protein: CASSPLWGDEAFF. The chain is built from TRBV18 and TRBJ1-1; D is possibly TRBD1 (5 bases). Looked up from germline, CDR1 is KGHSH and CDR2 is LQKENI. V lost 3 bases to trimming and J lost 7 bases, with 12 bases between them. The CDR3 spans 13 residues. Full variable domain (missing parts from reference TRBV18 and TRBJ1-1): NAGVMQNPRHLVRRRGQEARLRCSPMKGHSHVYWYRQLPEEGLKFMVYLQKENIIDESGMPKERFSAEFPKEGPSILRIQQVVRGDSAAYFCASSPLWGDEAFFGQGTRLTVV.

This clone showed up just a few times. This chain links TRBV28 with TRBJ2-3; a possible D gene is TRBD1 (6 bases). The V end was cut by 3 bases, the J end by 2 bases, with 15 bases between. CDR1 and CDR2 from the germline V gene are MDHEN and SYDVKM. There are 16 residues in the CDR3. CDR3 DNA: TGTGCCAGCAGTTTTTCAGGCCGGACAGCCACAGATACGCAGTATTTT. Translated: CASSFSGRTATDTQYF.

A few counts support this clone. A junction boundary mismatches the germline segment, possibly from a read error. The rearrangement uses TRBV7-7 and TRBJ2-5; D may be TRBD2 (5 bases). CDR3 length: 13 residues. Germline CDR1 reads SSHAT; CDR2 reads FNYEAQ (reference sequence). The CDR3 DNA follows: TGTGCTAGCAGCTTGGCGGGCTATGAGACCCAGTACTTC. It translates to CASSLAGYETQYF. Full variable domain (outside the CDR3, taken from reference TRBV7-7 and TRBJ2-5): GAGVSQSPRYKVTKRGQDVTLRCDPISSHATLYWYQQALGQGPEFLTYFNYEAQPDKSGLPSDRFSAERPEGSISTLTIQRTEQRDSAMYRCASSLAGYETQYFGPGTRLLVL.

This clone came up a few times. The chain has TRBV2 and TRBJ2-3; perhaps TRBD2 as D (5 bases). CDR1 and CDR2 (germline): SNHLY, FYNNEI. The CDR3 covers 13 residues. The V and J ends lost 4 bases and 7 bases respectively, with 12 bases between them. The CDR3 here is CASSGQLGNTQYF. CDR3 DNA sequence: TGTGCCAGCAGTGGCCAACTAGGAAATACGCAGTATTTT.

V gene TRBV15 combines with J gene TRBJ2-3, with 8 positions matching TRBD2. This CDR3 is built from 17 residues. Trimming took 0 bases from V and 1 from J; bases not matched to a gene: 6. In germline, CDR1 is LNHNV, CDR2 YYDKDF (reference sequence). In DNA form, the CDR3 reads TGTGCCACCAGCAGAGATGGACTAGCTCCGGGCACAGATACGCAGTATTTT. Its translation: CATSRDGLAPGTDTQYF.

This clone was observed a handful of times. The chain links TRBV9 to TRBJ1-6; D possibly corresponds to TRBD1 (6 bases). There are 17 residues in the CDR3. Trimming cost V 3 bases and J 8 bases, with 21 bases left between them. CDR1 is SGDLS, CDR2 YYNGEE, per germline. CDR3 amino acids: CASSARQTPRGDSPLHF. The CDR3 nucleotides read TGTGCCAGCAGCGCCAGACAGACTCCGAGGGGGGATTCACCCCTCCACTTT.